The source of this TCR beta chain is a study of response to subunit inactivated influenza vaccine. Study-wide points: Each seasonal influenza vaccination recruits few new T cells, the authors suggested.

TCRdb redid the calling of the RT-PCR reads with MiXCR, one entry per CDR3 protein. The sample lists around 480,000 distinct CDR3 sequences, about 15% occurring once. Of note for this clonotype: The target antigen is unknown.

The V and J ends lost 8 bases and 0 bases respectively, with 8 bases between them. The CDR3 extends over 11 amino acids. Per germline, CDR1 SQVTM and CDR2 ANQGSEA. The specimen was CD4+ T cells sorted from PBMCs, collected 23 months after vaccination. This rearrangement joins TRBV29-1 to TRBJ2-7; TRBD1 or TRBD2 may be the D gene (5 bases each). This clonotype was obtained from a man between 50 and 69 years old who received an inactivated influenza vaccine. The CDR3 DNA reads TGCAGCACGGGGACCTCCTACGAGCAGTACTTC. It yields the protein CSTGTSYEQYF.